The 8 T cell receptor beta chains below all came from one sample that was sequenced in a study of shared clonotypes between healthy human individuals (dated by TCRdb to 2018 to 2021). The library came from the immunoSEQ multiplex PCR assay. The table was pulled from immuneACCESS by TCRdb, which kept in-frame rearrangements only. Such tables lose some clones; where checked, under half of the loss comes from unresolved V genes, and the rest has no known cause. This sample lists approximately 980,000 clones; more than 75% were detected once. Together, the top ten hold about 1.5% of the sample. The sequenced sample was memory CD4+ T cells sorted from blood. In the paper's terms, the cell subset or site label means: CD45RA-negative fraction. The receptors come from a man aged 18-30 years in good health.

The J gene is TRBJ1-4, the V gene TRBV19; D uncertain. Germline CDR1 is LNHDA and CDR2 is SQIVND (reference sequence). The CDR3 is made up of 15 amino acids. Trimming removed 8 bases at V and 4 bases at J, with 17 bases between. DNA of the CDR3: TGTGCCAGTCGCCCCCCGGGATTGGGTAATGAAAAACTGTTTTTT. It encodes CASRPPGLGNEKLFF.

This chain connects TRBV6-5 to TRBJ2-3, with D unclear. Germline V gene data show CDR1 as MNHEY and CDR2 as SVGAGI. The V end was cut by 8 bases, the J end by 3 bases, with 6 bases between. The CDR3 is made up of 11 amino acids. The DNA of the CDR3 is TGTGCCAGCGCCTCGACAGATACGCAGTATTTT. Translating it yields CASASTDTQYF.

V and J are TRBV2 and TRBJ2-7, with D unclear. CDR1 and CDR2 (germline): SNHLY, FYNNEI. V lost 7 bases, J lost 6 bases, and 13 bases lay in between. CDR3 size: 12 residues. As DNA, the CDR3 is TGTGCCAGCACATTTCGGGTGGGCGAGCAGTACTTC. Protein: CASTFRVGEQYF.

This clone was counted between two and nine times. This CDR3 is CSVEREMNTEAFF. CDR3 nucleotides: TGCAGCGTTGAAAGGGAGATGAACACTGAAGCTTTCTTT. This chain joins TRBV29-1 and TRBJ1-1; D is uncertain. Trimming removed 2 bases at V and 0 bases at J, with 7 bases between. The CDR3 covers 13 residues. Germline V CDR1 and CDR2: SQVTM, ANQGSEA.

The chain joins TRBV9 to TRBJ2-1, with D hard to call. With 0 bases removed from V and 6 bases from J, the gap between germline ends came to 13 bases. CDR3 length equals 15 residues. Germline-derived CDR1 and CDR2 are SGDLS and YYNGEE. DNA for the CDR3: TGTGCCAGCAGCGTAGAAGGTCAGGTGGGCAATGAGCAGTTCTTC. It encodes CASSVEGQVGNEQFF. Full variable domain (rest looked up from reference TRBV9 and TRBJ2-1): DSGVTQTPKHLITATGQRVTLRCSPRSGDLSVYWYQQSLDQGLQFLIQYYNGEERAKGNILERFSAQQFPDLHSELNLSSLELGDSALYFCASSVEGQVGNEQFFGPGTRLTVL.

About this clone: Its ends do not fully match the called genes, so a read error is possible. The chain is built from TRBV18 and TRBJ1-2; no reliable D call. This CDR3 contains 13 residues. The V gene's germline CDR1 is KGHSH and CDR2 LQKENI. In DNA, the CDR3 is TGTGCCAGCTCACCCGGTGCGGTCCTCGGGATTTTCTTC. As protein: CASSPGAVLGIFF. The full variable domain, its missing parts supplied by reference TRBV18 and TRBJ1-2, is NAGVMQNPRHLVRRRGQEARLRCSPMKGHSHVYWYRQLPEEGLKFMVYLQKENIIDESGMPKERFSAEFPKEGPSILRIQQVVRGDSAAYFCASSPGAVLGIFFGSGTRLTVV.

The V and J genes are TRBV29-1 and TRBJ2-3; D gene uncertain. The CDR3 consists of 11 residues. Looked up from germline, CDR1 is SQVTM and CDR2 is ANQGSEA. With 2 bases removed from V and 0 bases from J, the gap between germline ends came to 0 bases. The CDR3 nucleotides are TGCAGCGTTGAAAGCACAGATACGCAGTATTTT. Amino acids: CSVESTDTQYF.

The chain has TRBV25-1 and TRBJ2-5, with 9 bases aligning to TRBD2. Germline V gene lookup returns CDR1 MGHDK and CDR2 SYGVNS. V shed 4 bases and J 5 bases; nucleotides not matched to a gene: 8. The CDR3 has 15 amino acids. CDR3 coding DNA: TGTGCCAGCAGTGTGGGTAGCGGGAGCTATGAGACCCAGTACTTC. Translating it yields CASSVGSGSYETQYF.